This T cell receptor (beta chain) came from a study of blood T cell repertoires in COVID-19. Concerning this clone itself: In the same sample, other DNA sequences code for this CDR3.

Trimming took 5 bases from V and 4 from J; bases not matched to a gene: 2. This CDR3 has 13 amino acids. Germline V gene sequence: CDR1 SEHNR, CDR2 FQNEAQ (reference sequence). Clones were read by immunoSEQ multiplex PCR, and TCRdb kept only the in-frame ones, dropping some. The sample has 250,000 or so clones, around 90% seen once. The chain links TRBV7-9 to TRBJ1-1, with 9 bases that match TRBD1. Sequencing input: peripheral blood. The source is a woman in her forties who had recovered from COVID-19. CDR3 coding DNA: TGTGCCAGCAGCCTGGGACAGGGCACTGAAGCTTTCTTT. Amino acids: CASSLGQGTEAFF.